This TCR beta chain was identified in a study of cytomegalovirus exposure and HLA in healthy donors (dated by TCRdb to about 2017). The study in broad terms: An earlier analysis of roughly 570 of the donors reported 276 Gb of sequence data and some 110 million unique TCR beta sequences obtained from about 179 million T cells. An early release that covered several hundred HLA-typed donors contained approximately 300 gigabases of sequencing data and 75 million to 100 million unique TCR sequences. Of the 350 to 450 genotyped donors, 80% to 90% were placed in the genetic ancestry cluster associated with self-reported Caucasian donors. The study aimed to test whether cataloging public T cell receptors could reveal signatures of past pathogen exposure. Using immunosequencing, the study profiled T cell repertoires from fewer than 850 subjects and related those repertoires to cytomegalovirus serostatus. Besides the first cohort of around 670 subjects, a separate validation cohort made up of over 95 different subjects was used. High-throughput TCR immunosequencing, statistical association of individual TCRs with disease status, and machine learning were combined to predict cytomegalovirus infection status. To study patterns of TCR occurrence, a later analysis re-analyzed previously published TCR beta repertoires from 666 donors and added high-resolution HLA genotyping. Rather than drawing on any new phenotypic data, the later analysis identified candidate immune exposures from TCR beta sequences and the way those sequences occurred across donors. An earlier analysis of several hundred of the donors applied high-throughput TCR beta sequencing to assess whether each TCR beta V gene segment acted as functional or pseudogenic. Donor age, sex, ethnicity and CMV serostatus were compiled together with the repertoire data. A later genetic analysis used genome-wide SNP genotypes for about three fifths of the roughly 700 donors, treating that subset as a discovery cohort. Every discovery cohort repertoire had been produced on one sequencing platform. HLA typing included class I and class II loci at four-digit resolution. The number of typed donors differed by locus: roughly 629-630 for A, B, C, DRB1 and DQB1; about 520 for DQA1; some 590 for DPA1; and around 470 for DPB1. Roughly 5 DR-DQ haplotypes were handled as single units for association and clustering, since linkage in the cohort was strong. On average, 235,054 unique TCR beta nucleotide sequences were sequenced per donor among 398 genotyped donors of the cohort, with roughly a sixth of those sequences being non-productive. What the authors observed across the whole study: An association between a missense DCLRE1C variant and V-gene and J-gene trimming of TCR beta chains was found in a later genetic analysis and replicated in an independent cohort. A total of fewer than 200 TCR beta chains were listed by the study as associated with cytomegalovirus. At a false discovery rate of 0.05, a later analysis linked 15,000 to 20,000 TCR beta sequences to specific HLA alleles. Strong co-occurrence of HLA alleles, especially DR and DQ, made assigning TCR associations to individual alleles difficult. A later analysis found that HLA-associated TCR beta chains were more clonally expanded and had lower generation probabilities than equally common non-associated chains. Because counts were too low, 15 to 20 rarely observed V segments, including chromosome 9 orphons, were left out of the earlier analysis of 587 of the donors. This cohort had only TCR beta chains sequenced, and the lack of alpha or paired-chain data limited which features could be detected. The classifier was reported to diagnose cytomegalovirus status with high specificity and sensitivity in both the original cohort and the validation cohort. According to a later analysis, most CMV-associated TCR beta chains appeared to be HLA-restricted, and the HLA associations seemed to be driven largely by CMV exposure. The sequencing pipeline was judged likely to have produced a cluster of highly shared sequence variants as a technical artifact. According to the authors, the approach could potentially be generalized to other disease states and immunological phenotypes. The presence/absence analyses assumed that sequencing depth was roughly uniform across donors, and that assumption may not be true. A few of the identified cytomegalovirus-associated TCR beta chains were confirmed in vitro to be specific for cytomegalovirus antigens. Correlated functional status among segregating V segments might reflect linkage disequilibrium, but an unknown experimental factor could not be ruled out. An earlier analysis of approximately 540 of the donors showed that most TCR beta V segments appeared in productive rearrangements either about 87% or about 30% of the time, which broadly matched IMGT annotations. Compared with the roughly 700-donor mean, donors in an Asian-associated ancestry cluster had fewer N-insertions in productive TCRs, according to a later genetic analysis. HLA typing was unavailable for some donors at each locus, so association tests used only the typed subset. In a later analysis, the rate of TCR association differed among HLA loci, with DRB1 alleles having the most associated TCRs and HLA-C alleles having the fewest. A further reported finding was that TCR beta sequences accurately predicted the HLA-A and HLA-B alleles for most subjects in the first cohort. The 87-base-pair reads could not distinguish some IMGT-functional V segments, including TRBV6-2 and TRBV6-3, so those segments were excluded. Most TCR sequences were observed very rarely across donors, whereas some public TCRs were present in many individuals. According to a later analysis, parvovirus B19, influenza, CMV and Epstein-Barr virus appeared linked to several top co-occurrence clusters. The only immune exposure information available for the cohort was CMV serostatus.

The cohort comprised some 730 healthy bone marrow donors. At the time of sampling, all cohort members were nominally healthy, though unrecorded immune exposures were likely present. The donor was CMV seropositive and belonged to the group of about 290 seropositive cohort members. Each donor provided a peripheral blood sample, and peripheral blood mononuclear cells were used for TCR beta sequencing. The Qiagen DNeasy Blood Extraction Kit was used to extract genomic DNA from the blood cell samples. Unmatched junction bases come to 3, with V trimmed by 0 bases and J by 5 bases. The cysteine opens and the phenylalanine closes a CDR3 of 14 amino acids. Here the CDR3 DNA is all that survives: 42 bases in frame from base 1. In the germline V gene, CDR1 corresponds to MNHEY and CDR2 to SVGAGI. About this clone itself: What antigen it recognizes has not been identified. Nothing much larger sits one base from this clone, and base qualities are not available.

Library preparation employed the immunoSEQ multiplex PCR assay. For the multiplex PCR, a mixture combining 60 forward primers for TCR Vbeta segments and 13 reverse primers for TCR Jbeta segments was used. A multiplex PCR assay on genomic DNA amplified the CDR3 region of rearranged TCR beta genes. The amplified TCR beta libraries were sequenced on the Illumina HiSeq System as 87-base-pair reads. The original methods were these. Across the roughly 600 repertoires, a later analysis counted around 80 million unique TCR beta chains, some 11 million of which were shared by at least two donors. To remove PCR and sequencing errors, raw reads were error-corrected and collapsed into unique sequences using a nearest-neighbor algorithm that merged closely related sequences. Alignment of CDR3 sequences to IMGT reference sequences was used to assign V, D and J gene segments. Each retained sequence needed at least a six-nucleotide match to both a V gene segment and a J gene segment. A rearrangement counted as productive if the CDR3 had no stop codons and remained in frame with V and J, and every other rearrangement counted as non-productive. Following IMGT convention, CDR3 was defined as the stretch from the second conserved V-encoded cysteine to the conserved J-encoded phenylalanine. Sequences without an unambiguous match to a single V gene segment were excluded from the earlier analysis of over 500 of the donors. In an earlier analysis of several hundred of the donors, V segments were called functional above 56.7% productive rearrangements and were called segregating when the between-donor standard deviation exceeded 5%. A statistical classification framework was developed to diagnose cytomegalovirus status using the catalog of TCR beta chain sequences. In a later analysis, TCR nucleotide sequences were compared against IMGT/GENE-DB human TR gene sequences so that V and J genes could be assigned. The TCRdist pipeline was used in a later analysis to assign CDR3 sequences and most-parsimonious VDJ recombination scenarios. A later analysis defined each TCR beta chain by its CDR3 amino acid sequence plus V-gene family, and excluded reads lacking a unique V-gene family. To address suspected cross-contamination and a sequencing artifact, a later analysis removed roughly 580 highly shared, low-generation-probability nucleotide sequences. In a later analysis, a clonal expansion index was calculated for each public chain from normalized within-repertoire ranks of inferred template counts. In a later analysis, generation probabilities were computed using a VDJ recombination model fitted to out-of-frame rearrangements, and the results were checked against IGoR. In a later analysis, TCR-TCR, TCR-HLA and TCR-CMV co-occurrence was scored with hypergeometric tests, and a repertoire-size bias correction was applied to TCR pairs. False discovery rates were estimated in a later analysis by permuting HLA or CMV assignments 20 times. In a later analysis, co-occurring TCRs were grouped using DBSCAN, and TCRdist sequence similarity was added for clustering within HLA-allele-positive subsets. Co-occurrence clustering excluded repertoires with fewer than 30,000 or more than 120,000 public chains, plus five with anomalous nucleotide sharing. The clones in this table, taken by TCRdb from immuneACCESS, are in-frame only. Not every clone is retained; where verified, under half of the shortfall comes from an unresolved V gene, and the cause of the rest is unknown. From that table come the V and J calls and clone size; the DNA was used to work out D and trimming. Present in this sample are more than 65,000 clones, 65% to 75% of which were seen just once. Roughly 10% of the sample comes from the top ten.

The specimen sequenced was PBMCs. The clonotype was recovered from a woman aged 55-69 years in good health and CMV-seropositive. This receptor chain uses TRBV6-5 and TRBJ1-2, and TRBD1 aligns with 7 junction nucleotides. The DNA is as follows: TGTGCCAGCAGTTACTCCGGGACAGCTTATGGCTACACCTTC. Protein translation: CASSYSGTAYGYTF.